This paragraph covers one TCR beta chain sequence. Its antigen remains unidentified. This entry is derived from a study of cytomegalovirus exposure and HLA in healthy donors. Findings and limits, study-wide: In a later analysis, about 17,000 TCR beta sequences were associated with HLA alleles at 0.05 false discovery rate. In terms of immune exposure information, only CMV serostatus was available. Within an earlier analysis, most TCR beta V segments proved productive either about 87% or about 30% of the time. A few chains tied to CMV proved CMV antigen-specific in vitro.

Germline values: CDR1 SEHNR, CDR2 FQNEAQ (reference sequence). Losses at the gene ends were 5 bases for V and 4 bases for J; bases not matched to a gene: 4. This CDR3 contains 14 residues. Researchers ran the PCR with 60 Vbeta and 13 Jbeta primers. Clones were sequenced by immunoSEQ multiplex PCR, and TCRdb holds only the in-frame ones, with some missing. Of 100,000 to 120,000 clones in the sample, around four fifths were seen once. Sample: PBMCs. This sequence joins TRBV7-9 and TRBJ2-7; the match to TRBD2 covers 11 bases. This receptor was taken from a man younger than 45 in good health and CMV-seropositive. The CDR3 nucleotides are TGTGCCAGCAGCAGTAGCGGGGGGGCGTACGAGCAGTACTTC. It translates to CASSSSGGAYEQYF.